Shown below are 16 T cell receptor beta chains from a single sample sequenced in a study of shared clonotypes between healthy human individuals. The method was immunoSEQ multiplex PCR; TCRdb's version includes in-frame clones alone and lacks a portion of them. Here the sample spans 740,000 or so clones, 73% being singletons. Sequenced: memory CD4+ T cells sorted from blood. Subset defined: CD45RA-negative fraction. The origin of the receptors is a woman aged 25 to 39 in good health.

The J gene is TRBJ2-2, the V gene TRBV27; D not resolved. Trimming left V 2 bases short and J 2 bases short, with 9 bases between. Germline loops: CDR1 MNHEY, CDR2 SMNVEV (reference sequence). The CDR3 has 15 residues. The DNA of the CDR3 is TGTGCCAGCAGTTTAAGTGGCAGCAACACCGGGGAGCTGTTTTTT. It codes for CASSLSGSNTGELFF.

The rearrangement links TRBV30 to TRBJ2-1; 9 nucleotides agree with TRBD2. The ends lost 2 bases at V and 7 bases at J; junction bases unmatched: 6. The CDR3 is 14 amino acids. CDR1 GTSNPN and CDR2 SVGIG come from the germline V gene (reference sequence). CDR3 in DNA: TGTGCCTGGAGTCGCCTAGCGGGGCCGAATGAGCAGTTCTTC. The encoded protein is CAWSRLAGPNEQFF. The full variable domain, its missing parts supplied by reference TRBV30 and TRBJ2-1, is SQTIHQWPATLVQPVGSPLSLECTVEGTSNPNLYWYRQAAGRGLQLLFYSVGIGQISSEVPQNLSASRPQDRQFILSSKKLLLSDSGFYLCAWSRLAGPNEQFFGPGTRLTVL.

The chain's CDR3 is CASSLGVGGHNEQFF. The CDR3 DNA reads as TGCGCCAGCAGCTTGGGCGTGGGAGGTCACAATGAGCAGTTCTTC. The J gene is TRBJ2-1, the V gene TRBV5-1; D may be TRBD2 (6 bases). Germline-derived CDR1 and CDR2 are SGHRS and YFSETQ. This CDR3 spans 15 amino acids. Deletions cut 0 bases from V and 5 bases from J, with 12 bases between.

V gene TRBV27 combines with J gene TRBJ2-5; 14 nucleotides align to TRBD2. Germline CDR1 MNHEY, CDR2 SMNVEV (reference sequence). V trimming: 4 bases; J trimming: 5 bases; junction bases outside the gene matches: 15. The CDR3 loop spans 19 amino acids. CDR3 amino acids: CASSSLQGLAGEVGETQYF. CDR3 in DNA: TGTGCCAGCAGTTCCCTCCAGGGACTAGCGGGAGAGGTGGGGGAGACCCAGTACTTC.

The sample holds many counts of this clone. The V call is TRBV25-1, the J call TRBJ1-5, with 7 bases fitting TRBD1. Germline loops: CDR1 MGHDK, CDR2 SYGVNS. The CDR3 loop spans 16 amino acids. The trim removed 4 bases at V and 5 bases at J, leaving 11 bases unmatched. CDR3 nucleotides: TGTGCCAGCAGTGCCGCCACAGGGGCAGGCCATCAGCCCCAGCATTTT. Translated: CASSAATGAGHQPQHF.

The rearrangement joins TRBV28 to TRBJ1-2; D is uncertain. V was cut by 6 bases and J by 5 bases, with 16 bases left in between. Germline V gives CDR1 MDHEN, CDR2 SYDVKM. The length of the CDR3 is 14 residues. CDR3 protein: CASSRVASGYGYTF. For the CDR3, the DNA is TGTGCCAGCAGCCGCGTGGCGTCGGGATATGGCTACACCTTC.

The V call is TRBV15, the J call TRBJ1-5; a possible D gene is TRBD1 (5 bases). CDR3 length: 14 amino acids. Per the germline V gene, CDR1 is LNHNV and CDR2 is YYDKDF (reference sequence). The V end lost 5 bases, the J end lost 3 bases, and 11 bases lay between the germline ends. CDR3 protein: CATSQGLNNQPQHF. The CDR3 DNA reads as TGTGCCACCAGCCAGGGTTTAAACAATCAGCCCCAGCATTTT. Based on the CDR3 plus reference TRBV15 and TRBJ1-5, the full variable domain is DAMVIQNPRYQVTQFGKPVTLSCSQTLNHNVMYWYQQKSSQAPKLLFHYYDKDFNNEADTPDNFQSRRPNTSFCFLDIRSPGLGDTAMYLCATSQGLNNQPQHFGDGTRLSIL.

Worth noting for this clone: Distinct nucleotide sequences in the sample also encode this CDR3. This chain uses TRBV2 with TRBJ2-3; D is unresolved. Trimming stripped 8 bases from V and 2 bases from J, with 8 bases between. CDR1 and CDR2 (germline): SNHLY, FYNNEI. CDR3 length: 12 residues. CDR3 loop: CASRADTDTQYF. In DNA, the CDR3 is TGTGCCAGCCGCGCCGACACAGATACGCAGTATTTT.

This chain links TRBV4-1 with TRBJ1-2; 8 bases line up with TRBD1. Germline CDR1 is MGHRA and CDR2 is YSYEKL. V dropped 4 bases and J dropped 5; count of bases not matched to a gene: 6. The CDR3 spans 14 residues. The CDR3 DNA reads as TGCGCCAGCAGCCGAGACGGACAGGGTTATGGCTACACCTTC. It is translated as CASSRDGQGYGYTF.

The V call is TRBV30, the J call TRBJ1-4, with D possibly being TRBD1 (5 bases). The CDR3 runs to 14 residues. Trimming shortened V by 0 bases and J by 8 bases, and 13 bases separated the two germline ends. The germline V gene encodes CDR1 GTSNPN and CDR2 SVGIG (reference sequence). CDR3 residues: CAWSVGGAGEKLFF. The CDR3 DNA is TGTGCCTGGAGTGTCGGAGGGGCGGGGGAAAAACTGTTTTTT.

This clone was recorded at least ten times. This chain joins TRBV10-3 and TRBJ2-3, with TRBD1 matching over 7 bases. CDR1 and CDR2 (germline): ENHRY, SYGVKD. Trimming at V came to 4 bases and at J to 4 bases, leaving 5 bases not matched to a gene. The CDR3 runs 14 residues. The CDR3 loop reads CAISGTQGADTQYF. DNA of the CDR3: TGTGCCATCAGTGGGACCCAGGGGGCAGATACGCAGTATTTT.

The chain combines TRBV29-1 with TRBJ2-5; D assignment may be TRBD1 or TRBD2 (6 bases each). The CDR3 has 15 residues. V was shortened by 2 bases and J by 7 bases, with 20 bases between the two germline ends. Per germline, CDR1 SQVTM and CDR2 ANQGSEA. The CDR3 here is CSVESKGVADGTQYF. The CDR3 coding sequence is TGCAGCGTTGAAAGTAAGGGGGTAGCGGACGGGACCCAGTACTTC.

This clone was counted a single time. This chain joins TRBV28 and TRBJ2-3; 8 nucleotides agree with TRBD2. In germline, CDR1 is MDHEN, CDR2 SYDVKM. With V trimmed by 8 bases and J by 2 bases, 9 bases remained unmatched. The CDR3 is 15 residues long. Written as DNA, the CDR3 is TGTGCCAGCGGGCCGGGGGGGGCTGTCACAGATACGCAGTATTTT. This translates into CASGPGGAVTDTQYF.

The V call is TRBV11-3, the J call TRBJ2-2, with TRBD2 as a possible D gene (5 bases). CDR1 is SGHNT and CDR2 is YENEEA in the germline V gene. This CDR3 has 11 amino acids. The V end was cut by 6 bases, the J end by 8 bases, with 7 bases between. The CDR3 sequence is CASRGRGELFF. The CDR3 DNA reads TGTGCCAGCAGGGGGAGAGGGGAGCTGTTTTTT.

V is TRBV9 and J is TRBJ2-7, with D unclear. This CDR3 is 15 amino acids long. Germline lookup yields CDR1 SGDLS and CDR2 YYNGEE. The V end was cut by 3 bases, the J end by 0 bases, with 13 bases between. DNA for the CDR3: TGTGCCAGCAGCGCGAGTCTAGTACCCTCCTACGAGCAGTACTTC. It specifies CASSASLVPSYEQYF.

The CDR3 here is CASSLPGGPGYNEQFF. The CDR3 DNA follows: TGTGCCAGTAGTCTACCGGGAGGCCCTGGGTACAATGAGCAGTTCTTC. The chain uses TRBV19 and TRBJ2-1; 7 bases match TRBD2. Germline CDR1 LNHDA, CDR2 SQIVND (reference sequence). The CDR3 has 16 amino acids. The V segment lost 5 bases and the J segment 4 bases; nucleotides outside the gene matches: 11.